This record covers a single T cell receptor (beta chain). The target of this receptor is not known. There are no base qualities to consult, and no much larger clone falls within one base. One collaborating source in Seattle enrolled patients during active infection and followed them longitudinally through the course of disease. The collaborating institutions used their own protocols to collect whole blood in K2EDTA tubes. Collaborator samples were shipped for TCRbeta analysis as frozen whole blood, isolated PBMCs, or DNA extracted from either sample type. The sample belongs to a study of blood T cell repertoires in COVID-19 (dated by TCRdb to about 2020). Context from the whole study: Collaborator samples came from the United States, Italy and Spain and covered acute and convalescent phases of COVID-19. The samples were drawn from the first 160 participants of the ongoing ImmuneRACE study and from about 1,200 subjects provided by 6 global collaborators. Deeply sampled blood TCRbeta repertoires from subjects exposed to, actively infected with, or recovered from COVID-19 were included in the dataset. Where HLA class I and class II types were available, the types were taken from metadata supplied by the sample provider, not from assay-based typing. The repertoires were released in a freely available public database meant as a resource for research on the immune response to SARS-CoV-2. The prospective study material was composed of cDNA or gDNA derived from T cells, B-cell-depleted T cells, or PBMCs. Sample metadata almost always included a de-identified subject ID, COVID-19 status, age in years and sex. The investigation overall reported the following: How much clinical and demographic metadata was included differed by source and by participant, and the metadata was provided uncurated.

TCRbeta CDR3 regions were amplified from genomic DNA using the immunoSEQ Assay, a bias-controlled multiplex PCR. From the authors' description of their analysis: The number of nucleated cells in each sample was estimated from the amplification of reference gene primers within the assay. Sequence reads were collapsed and filtered to measure the absolute abundance of every unique TCRbeta CDR3 rearrangement. For each sample, productive Simpson clonality was calculated by taking the square root of Simpson's diversity index across productive rearrangements. Sourced from immuneACCESS, this table was stored by TCRdb with only in-frame sequences that have V and J called. A share of the clones is absent; for the studies checked, an unresolved V gene accounts for under half, and the remainder has no known explanation. Clonal size and the V and J genes are those of that table, whereas D and trimming came from the DNA. The table for this sample lists 300,000 to 350,000 clones; 75% to 90% of them were counted only once. The ten largest make up nearly 6.5% of the sample.

The CDR3 holds 15 amino acids from the cysteine to the phenylalanine. Of the read, only the CDR3 DNA is kept; its 45 bases are in frame from base 1. Trimmed from V: 5 bases; trimmed from J: 3 bases; junction bases lacking a gene match: 8. Via the germline V gene (reference sequence), CDR1 is SGHKS and CDR2 YYEKEE. The origin of this receptor is a woman between 50 and 59 years old with COVID-19, enrolled during active disease. The V and J genes are TRBV5-5 and TRBJ2-7; 10 junctional bases match TRBD2. The sample comprised peripheral blood. The CDR3 protein: CASRKREGPDYEQYF. The DNA is TGTGCCAGCAGAAAGCGGGAGGGCCCAGACTACGAGCAGTACTTC.